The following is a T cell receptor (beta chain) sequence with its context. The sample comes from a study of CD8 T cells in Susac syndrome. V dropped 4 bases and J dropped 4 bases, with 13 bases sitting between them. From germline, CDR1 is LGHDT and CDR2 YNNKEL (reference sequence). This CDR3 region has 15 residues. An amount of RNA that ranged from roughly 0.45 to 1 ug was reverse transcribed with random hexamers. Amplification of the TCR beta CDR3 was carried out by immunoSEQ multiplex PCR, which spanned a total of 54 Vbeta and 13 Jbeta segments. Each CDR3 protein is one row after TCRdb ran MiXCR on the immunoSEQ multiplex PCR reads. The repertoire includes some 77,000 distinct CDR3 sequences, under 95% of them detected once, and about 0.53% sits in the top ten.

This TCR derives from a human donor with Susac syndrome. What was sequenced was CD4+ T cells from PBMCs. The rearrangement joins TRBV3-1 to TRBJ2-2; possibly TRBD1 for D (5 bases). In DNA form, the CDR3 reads TGTGCCAGCAGCCTAAGGACATTAGGCACCGGGGAGCTGTTTTTT. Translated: CASSLRTLGTGELFF.